Below are 15 T cell receptor beta chains sequenced from a single sample in a study of technical replicates of blood from several donors. Sequenced by immunoSEQ multiplex PCR; TCRdb stores in-frame clones only, minus some. The data contain about 83,000 clones, just over 90% of them singletons. Sequenced material: T cells isolated from PBMCs. The receptors here all came from a human donor in good health.

V and J are TRBV28 and TRBJ2-7, with TRBD1 as a possible D gene (6 bases). The germline CDR1 and CDR2 sequences are MDHEN and SYDVKM. This CDR3 contains 12 residues. The ends were cut back, 10 bases at V and 4 bases at J, with 14 bases in the middle. In nucleotides, the CDR3 is TGTGCCACAGGGGAGAGGCTATACGAGCAGTACTTC. As protein: CATGERLYEQYF.

The V and J genes are TRBV5-1 and TRBJ2-3; TRBD1 matches 8 bases. V gave up 5 bases and J gave up 1 base; unmatched junction bases: 0. The CDR3 totals 13 residues. CDR1 and CDR2 from the germline V gene are SGHRS and YFSETQ. The CDR3: CASRTGGTDTQYF. The CDR3 nucleotides are TGCGCCAGCAGGACAGGGGGCACAGATACGCAGTATTTT.

This clone was counted a few times. V usage is TRBV6-4 and J usage is TRBJ2-3, with 11 bases that match TRBD1. The CDR3 runs 16 residues. CDR1 and CDR2 from the germline V gene are MRHNA and SNTAGT. V was clipped by 2 bases and J by 4 bases; unmatched bases: 5. The DNA of the CDR3 is TGTGCCAGCAGTGACGACAGGACAGGGGGCGCAGATACGCAGTATTTT. Protein product: CASSDDRTGGADTQYF.

The chain uses TRBV6-1 and TRBJ1-1; 7 bases agree with TRBD1. CDR3 length: 15 amino acids. Germline values: CDR1 MNHNS, CDR2 SASEGT. J was trimmed by 4 bases and V by 7 bases; bases with no gene match: 12. CDR3 bases: TGTGCCAGCATGGGGATCGGGACAGTCTCCACTGAAGCTTTCTTT. It yields the protein CASMGIGTVSTEAFF.

This clone was detected only once. J is TRBJ1-2 and V is TRBV5-1; no clear D gene. Germline V lookup: CDR1 SGHRS, CDR2 YFSETQ. The CDR3 runs 14 residues. Trimming took off 4 bases at V and 4 bases at J, with 14 bases between the two ends. The CDR3 DNA sequence: TGCGCCAGCAGCCAAACGACTGTCCTCTATGGCTACACCTTC. Translating gives CASSQTTVLYGYTF.

The V gene is TRBV30, the J gene TRBJ2-1, with 14 nucleotides matching TRBD2. Germline V CDR1 and CDR2: GTSNPN, SVGIG (reference sequence). The CDR3 covers 19 residues. The V segment lost 4 bases and the J segment 3 bases; nucleotides outside the gene matches: 14. The CDR3 region is CAWNVPRGLAGAHYNEQFF. DNA for the CDR3: TGTGCCTGGAACGTCCCTCGGGGACTAGCGGGGGCACACTACAATGAGCAGTTCTTC.

The rearrangement joins TRBV6-5 to TRBJ2-1; D is uncertain. V was cut by 3 bases and J by 0 bases, with 6 bases left in between. The length of the CDR3 is 14 residues. Germline loops: CDR1 MNHEY, CDR2 SVGAGI. Here the CDR3 reads CASSYSNSYNEQFF. The CDR3 coding sequence is TGTGCCAGCAGTTATAGCAACTCCTACAATGAGCAGTTCTTC.

The genes are TRBV14 and TRBJ2-5; possibly TRBD2 for D (7 bases). CDR3 length: 14 residues. Germline-derived CDR1 and CDR2 are SGHDN and FVKESK. The V end was cut by 2 bases, the J end by 4 bases, with 11 bases between. The CDR3 loop reads CASSQRGAGETQYF. The CDR3 DNA is TGTGCCAGCAGCCAACGGGGGGCGGGAGAGACCCAGTACTTC.

The genes are TRBV7-9 and TRBJ2-1, with D possibly matching TRBD1 (5 bases). Germline V gene lookup returns CDR1 SEHNR and CDR2 FQNEAQ (reference sequence). Trimming stripped 4 bases from V and 10 bases from J, with 11 bases between. CDR3 length equals 12 residues. The CDR3 is CASSYSTAEQFF. The DNA for the CDR3 is TGTGCCAGCAGCTATTCGACAGCAGAGCAGTTCTTC.

The gene calls are TRBV10-3 and TRBJ1-1; possible D gene TRBD1, 5 bases. V was shortened by 10 bases and J by 0 bases, with 18 bases between the two germline ends. This CDR3 comprises 15 residues. Germline V CDR1 and CDR2: ENHRY, SYGVKD. This CDR3 is CATRSGGTLNTEAFF. CDR3 coding DNA: TGTGCCACTCGGAGTGGCGGGACCTTGAACACTGAAGCTTTCTTT.

This chain joins TRBV5-4 and TRBJ2-3; 8 bases are shared with TRBD2. V lost 3 bases to trimming and J lost 0 bases; unmatched junction nucleotides: 6. This CDR3 comprises 16 residues. The V gene's germline CDR1 is SGHNT and CDR2 YYREEE (reference sequence). Here the CDR3 DNA reads TGTGCCAGCAGCTGGGGGTTAGCGGGAAGCACAGATACGCAGTATTTT. Protein sequence: CASSWGLAGSTDTQYF. The full variable domain, with the rest looked up from reference TRBV5-4 and TRBJ2-3, is ETGVTQSPTHLIKTRGQQVTLRCSSQSGHNTVSWYQQALGQGPQFIFQYYREEENGRGNFPPRFSGLQFPNYSSELNVNALELDDSALYLCASSWGLAGSTDTQYFGPGTRLTVL.

In regard to this clone: Without the conserved terminal phenylalanine or tryptophan, this CDR3 likely stems from a read error. No DNA is shown, since the ends of the CDR3 on it are uncertain; the CDR3 is the one TCRdb lists. V is TRBV7-9 and J is TRBJ1-2; the table calls TRBD1, which could not be checked here. Germline V gene sequence: CDR1 SEHNR, CDR2 FQNEAQ (reference sequence). The CDR3 has 13 residues if both end residues are counted. The CDR3 region is CAAPNAGDEPVEL.

The chain uses TRBV2 and TRBJ2-1; 13 positions agree with TRBD2. The CDR3 is 14 amino acids. The germline V gene has CDR1 SNHLY and CDR2 FYNNEI. With V trimmed by 6 bases and J by 6 bases, 2 bases remained unmatched. Here the CDR3 DNA reads TGTGCCAGCAGAGGACTAGCGGGAGTCAATGAGCAGTTCTTC. Amino acid sequence: CASRGLAGVNEQFF.

The chain recombines TRBV30 with TRBJ1-2; D is unclear. V lost 3 bases to trimming and J lost 8 bases, with 19 bases between them. Germline V gene data show CDR1 as GTSNPN and CDR2 as SVGIG (reference sequence). The CDR3 consists of 14 residues. The CDR3 region is CAWRSSPGGYGYTF. The CDR3 DNA is TGTGCCTGGAGGTCCTCTCCCGGAGGCTACGGCTACACCTTC. The whole variable domain, remainder taken from reference TRBV30 and TRBJ1-2, is SQTIHQWPATLVQPVGSPLSLECTVEGTSNPNLYWYRQAAGRGLQLLFYSVGIGQISSEVPQNLSASRPQDRQFILSSKKLLLSDSGFYLCAWRSSPGGYGYTFGSGTRLTVV.

This clone has more than one count but fewer than ten. The chain links TRBV10-1 to TRBJ2-2, with TRBD1 as a possible D gene (5 bases). The V end lost 3 bases, the J end lost 2 bases, and 13 bases lay between the germline ends. The CDR3 spans 16 residues. CDR1 and CDR2 (germline): WNHNN, SYGVQD (reference sequence). The CDR3 reads CASSDHGRENTGELFF. In nucleotides, the CDR3 is TGCGCCAGCAGTGATCATGGCAGGGAAAACACCGGGGAGCTGTTTTTT.